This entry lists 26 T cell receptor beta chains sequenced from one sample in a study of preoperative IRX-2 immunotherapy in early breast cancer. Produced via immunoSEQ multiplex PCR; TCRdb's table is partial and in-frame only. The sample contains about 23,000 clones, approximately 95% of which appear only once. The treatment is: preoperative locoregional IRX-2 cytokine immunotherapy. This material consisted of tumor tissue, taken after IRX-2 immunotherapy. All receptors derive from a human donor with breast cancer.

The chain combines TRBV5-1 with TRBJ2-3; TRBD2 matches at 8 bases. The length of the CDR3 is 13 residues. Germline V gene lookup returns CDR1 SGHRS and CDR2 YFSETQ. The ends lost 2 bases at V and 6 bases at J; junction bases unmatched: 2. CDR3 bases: TGCGCCAGCAGCTTACGCGGGGGGGATACGCAGTATTTT. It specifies CASSLRGGDTQYF.

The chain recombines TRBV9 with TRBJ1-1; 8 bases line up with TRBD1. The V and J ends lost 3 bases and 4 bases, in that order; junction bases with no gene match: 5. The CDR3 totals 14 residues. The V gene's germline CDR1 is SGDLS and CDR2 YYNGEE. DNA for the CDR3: TGTGCCAGCAGCGAGCGACAGGGGCCCACTGAAGCTTTCTTT. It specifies CASSERQGPTEAFF.

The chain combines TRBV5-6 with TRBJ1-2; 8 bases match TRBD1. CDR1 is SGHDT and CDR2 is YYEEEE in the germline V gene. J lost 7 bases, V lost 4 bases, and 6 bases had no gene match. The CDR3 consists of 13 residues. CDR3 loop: CASSRDRGGGYTF. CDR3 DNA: TGTGCCAGCAGCCGAGACAGGGGCGGTGGCTACACCTTC.

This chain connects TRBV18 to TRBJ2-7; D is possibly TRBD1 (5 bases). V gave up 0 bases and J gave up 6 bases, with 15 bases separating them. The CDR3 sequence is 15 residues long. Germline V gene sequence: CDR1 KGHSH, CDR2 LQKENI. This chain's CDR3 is CASSPPRGSKGEQYF. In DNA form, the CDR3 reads TGTGCCAGCTCACCACCAAGGGGCTCGAAGGGCGAGCAGTACTTC.

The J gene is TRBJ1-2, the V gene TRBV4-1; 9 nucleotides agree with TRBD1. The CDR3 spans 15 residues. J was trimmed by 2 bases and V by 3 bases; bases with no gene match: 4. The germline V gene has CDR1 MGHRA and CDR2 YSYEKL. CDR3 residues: CASSQYRGLNYGYTF. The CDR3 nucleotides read TGCGCCAGCAGCCAGTACAGGGGGCTGAACTATGGCTACACCTTC.

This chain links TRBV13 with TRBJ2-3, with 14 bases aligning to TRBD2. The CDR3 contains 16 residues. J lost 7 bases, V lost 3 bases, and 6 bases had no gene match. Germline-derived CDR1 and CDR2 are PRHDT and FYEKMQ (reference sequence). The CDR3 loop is CASSLGLAGVSNTQYF. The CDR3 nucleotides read TGTGCCAGCAGCTTGGGACTAGCGGGGGTATCGAATACGCAGTATTTT.

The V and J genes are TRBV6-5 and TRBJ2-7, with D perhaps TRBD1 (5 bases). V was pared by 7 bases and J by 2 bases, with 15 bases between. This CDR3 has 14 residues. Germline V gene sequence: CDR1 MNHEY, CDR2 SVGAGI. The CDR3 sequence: CASKPNRNTYEQYF. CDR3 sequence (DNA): TGTGCCAGCAAACCGAACAGGAATACCTACGAGCAGTACTTC.

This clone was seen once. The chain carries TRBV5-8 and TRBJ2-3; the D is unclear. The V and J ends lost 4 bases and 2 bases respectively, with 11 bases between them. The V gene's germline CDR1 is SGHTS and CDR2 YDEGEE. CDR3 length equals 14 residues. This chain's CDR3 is CASSQSTITDTQYF. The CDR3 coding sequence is TGTGCCAGCAGCCAGAGTACTATCACAGATACGCAGTATTTT.

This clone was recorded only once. The CDR3 here is CASSSTQGQGLHEQYF. Written as DNA, the CDR3 is TGTGCCAGCAGTTCAACACAGGGACAGGGCCTACACGAGCAGTACTTC. The V call is TRBV6-5, the J call TRBJ2-7; 9 bases are a match to TRBD1. V shed 4 bases and J 5 bases; nucleotides not matched to a gene: 12. The CDR3 totals 16 residues. Germline V gene data show CDR1 as MNHEY and CDR2 as SVGAGI.

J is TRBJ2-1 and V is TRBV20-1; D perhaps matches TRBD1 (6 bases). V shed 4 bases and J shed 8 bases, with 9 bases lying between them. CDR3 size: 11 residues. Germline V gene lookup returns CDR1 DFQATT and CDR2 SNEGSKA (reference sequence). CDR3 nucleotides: TGCAGTGCTACCACAGGGCATGAGCAGTTCTTC. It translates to CSATTGHEQFF.

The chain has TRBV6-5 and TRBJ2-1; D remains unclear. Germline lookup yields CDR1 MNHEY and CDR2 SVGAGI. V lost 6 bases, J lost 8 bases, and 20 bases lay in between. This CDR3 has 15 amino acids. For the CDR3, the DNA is TGTGCCAGCAGCTGGACGGGTCCGCGGAACGATGAGCAGTTCTTC. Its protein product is CASSWTGPRNDEQFF.

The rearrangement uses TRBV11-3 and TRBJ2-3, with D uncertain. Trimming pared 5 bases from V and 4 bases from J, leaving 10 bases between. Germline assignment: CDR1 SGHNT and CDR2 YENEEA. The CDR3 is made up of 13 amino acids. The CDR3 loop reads CASSPPDADTQYF. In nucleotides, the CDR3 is TGTGCCAGCAGCCCTCCAGATGCAGATACGCAGTATTTT. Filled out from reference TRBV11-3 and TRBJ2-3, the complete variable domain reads EAGVVQSPRYKIIEKKQPVAFWCNPISGHNTLYWYLQNLGQGPELLIRYENEEAVDDSQLPKDRFSAERLKGVDSTLKIQPAELGDSAVYLCASSPPDADTQYFGPGTRLTVL.

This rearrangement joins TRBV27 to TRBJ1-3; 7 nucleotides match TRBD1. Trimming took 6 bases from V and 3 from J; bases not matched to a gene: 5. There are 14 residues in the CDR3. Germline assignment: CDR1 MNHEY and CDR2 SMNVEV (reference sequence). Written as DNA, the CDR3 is TGTGCCAGCAGGCAATCAGGGGGTGGAAACACCATATATTTT. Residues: CASRQSGGGNTIYF.

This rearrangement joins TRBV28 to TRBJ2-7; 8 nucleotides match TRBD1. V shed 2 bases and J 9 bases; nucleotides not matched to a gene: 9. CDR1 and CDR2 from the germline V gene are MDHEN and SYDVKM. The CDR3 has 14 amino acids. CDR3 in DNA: TGTGCCAGCAGTTTAGGGGGCAGGGGGCTGGGGCAGTACTTC. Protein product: CASSLGGRGLGQYF.

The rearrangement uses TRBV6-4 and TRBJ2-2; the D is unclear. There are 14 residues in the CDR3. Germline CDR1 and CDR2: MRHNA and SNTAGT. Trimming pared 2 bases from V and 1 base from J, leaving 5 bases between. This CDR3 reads CASSDTWNTGELFF. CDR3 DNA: TGTGCCAGCAGTGACACTTGGAACACCGGGGAGCTGTTTTTT.

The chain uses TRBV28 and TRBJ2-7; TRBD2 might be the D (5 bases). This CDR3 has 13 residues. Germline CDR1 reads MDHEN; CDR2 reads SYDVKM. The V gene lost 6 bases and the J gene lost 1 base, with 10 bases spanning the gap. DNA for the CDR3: TGTGCCAGCAGGCGGGCAGGTTCCTACGAGCAGTACTTC. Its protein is CASRRAGSYEQYF.

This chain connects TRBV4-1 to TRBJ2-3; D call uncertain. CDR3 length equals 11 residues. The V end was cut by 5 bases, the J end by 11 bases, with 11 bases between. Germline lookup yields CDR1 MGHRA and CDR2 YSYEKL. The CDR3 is CASSSQQRQYF. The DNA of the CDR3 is TGCGCCAGCAGCTCTCAACAGCGGCAGTATTTT.

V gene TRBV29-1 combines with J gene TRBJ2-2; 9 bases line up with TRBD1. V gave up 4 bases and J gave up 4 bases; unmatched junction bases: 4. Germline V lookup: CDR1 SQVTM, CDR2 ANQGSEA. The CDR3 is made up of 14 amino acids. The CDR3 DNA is TGCAGCGTTGCGAGGGGACAGGGCACCGGGGAGCTGTTTTTT. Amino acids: CSVARGQGTGELFF.

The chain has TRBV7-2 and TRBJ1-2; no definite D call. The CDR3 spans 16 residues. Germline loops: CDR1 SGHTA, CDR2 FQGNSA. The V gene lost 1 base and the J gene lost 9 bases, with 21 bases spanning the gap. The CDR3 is CASSLVSLVGDVRYTF. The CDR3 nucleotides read TGTGCCAGCAGCTTAGTATCCCTGGTAGGTGACGTCCGCTACACCTTC.

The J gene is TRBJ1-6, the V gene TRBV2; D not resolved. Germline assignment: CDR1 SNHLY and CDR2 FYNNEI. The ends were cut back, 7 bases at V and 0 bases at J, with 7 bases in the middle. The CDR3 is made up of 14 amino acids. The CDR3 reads CASKGSSYNSPLHF. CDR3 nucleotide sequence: TGTGCCAGCAAGGGCAGCTCCTATAATTCACCCCTCCACTTT.

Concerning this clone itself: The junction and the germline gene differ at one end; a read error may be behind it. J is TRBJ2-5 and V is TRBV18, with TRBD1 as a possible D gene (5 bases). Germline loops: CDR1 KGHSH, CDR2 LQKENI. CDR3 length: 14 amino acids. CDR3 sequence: CASSPPQGRETQYF. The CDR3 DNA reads TGTGCCAGCTCTCCACCTCAGGGTAGGGAGACCCAGTACTTC. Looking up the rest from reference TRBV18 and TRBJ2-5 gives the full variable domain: NAGVMQNPRHLVRRRGQEARLRCSPMKGHSHVYWYRQLPEEGLKFMVYLQKENIIDESGMPKERFSAEFPKEGPSILRIQQVVRGDSAAYFCASSPPQGRETQYFGPGTRLLVL.

The CDR3 sequence is CASSVGVGSHSGNTIYF. The CDR3 nucleotides are TGTGCCAGCAGCGTAGGGGTGGGTAGCCACTCTGGAAACACCATATATTTT. The J gene is TRBJ1-3, the V gene TRBV9; D gene ambiguous. Trimming removed 0 bases at V and 0 bases at J, with 13 bases between. There are 17 residues in the CDR3. From germline, CDR1 is SGDLS and CDR2 YYNGEE. Variable domain in full (rest from reference TRBV9 and TRBJ1-3): DSGVTQTPKHLITATGQRVTLRCSPRSGDLSVYWYQQSLDQGLQFLIQYYNGEERAKGNILERFSAQQFPDLHSELNLSSLELGDSALYFCASSVGVGSHSGNTIYFGEGSWLTVV.

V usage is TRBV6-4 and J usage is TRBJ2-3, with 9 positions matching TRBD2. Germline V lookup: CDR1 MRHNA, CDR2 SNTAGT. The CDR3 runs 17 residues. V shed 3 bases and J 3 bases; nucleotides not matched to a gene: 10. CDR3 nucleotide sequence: TGTGCCAGCAGTGAAGGAGTTAGCGGGAGCGGAACAGATACGCAGTATTTT. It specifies CASSEGVSGSGTDTQYF.

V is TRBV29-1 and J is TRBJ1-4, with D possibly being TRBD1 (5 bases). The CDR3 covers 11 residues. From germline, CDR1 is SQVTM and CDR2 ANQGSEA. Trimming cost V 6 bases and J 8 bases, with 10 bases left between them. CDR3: CSVDTGEKLFF. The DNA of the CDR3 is TGCAGCGTGGACACTGGCGAAAAACTGTTTTTT.

CDR3 coding DNA: TGCGCCAGCAGCTTGGAATTAGGGGTTACTGAAGCTTTCTTT. Amino acids: CASSLELGVTEAFF. The chain combines TRBV5-1 with TRBJ1-1; a weak D match, TRBD1 (5 bases). Trimming shortened V by 0 bases and J by 5 bases, and 11 bases separated the two germline ends. CDR1 and CDR2 (germline): SGHRS, YFSETQ. The CDR3 sequence is 14 residues long.

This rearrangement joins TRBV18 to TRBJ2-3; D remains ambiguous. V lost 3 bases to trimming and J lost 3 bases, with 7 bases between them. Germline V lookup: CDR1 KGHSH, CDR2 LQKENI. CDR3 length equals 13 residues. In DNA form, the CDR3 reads TGTGCCAGCTCACCTTCTATGACAGATACGCAGTATTTT. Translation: CASSPSMTDTQYF.